This T cell receptor beta chain comes out of a study of blood T cell repertoires in COVID-19. Study overall: The samples span acute and convalescent COVID-19 from the United States, Italy and Spain. The analysed material was cDNA or gDNA that came from T cells, B-cell-depleted T cells, or PBMCs.

There are 15 residues in the CDR3. Germline CDR1 reads SNHLY; CDR2 reads FYNNEI. Trimming stripped 4 bases from V and 0 bases from J, with 13 bases between. Study processing details: Reference gene primers were amplified, and this amplification served to estimate nucleated cell counts. Profiled with immunoSEQ multiplex PCR; TCRdb holds only in-frame clones, not every one. The DNA was the basis for D and trimming; V, J and clone size are from that table. Counted here are 350,000 to 550,000 clones, 80% to 90% occurring once; the ten biggest clones make up roughly 4%. Specimen: peripheral blood. The receptor was derived from a woman aged 30 to 39 with acute or convalescent COVID-19. V and J are TRBV2 and TRBJ2-7; no clear D. The CDR3 region has the DNA TGTGCCAGCAGTGCTGGCCCATCGAACTCCTACGAGCAGTACTTC. It specifies CASSAGPSNSYEQYF.